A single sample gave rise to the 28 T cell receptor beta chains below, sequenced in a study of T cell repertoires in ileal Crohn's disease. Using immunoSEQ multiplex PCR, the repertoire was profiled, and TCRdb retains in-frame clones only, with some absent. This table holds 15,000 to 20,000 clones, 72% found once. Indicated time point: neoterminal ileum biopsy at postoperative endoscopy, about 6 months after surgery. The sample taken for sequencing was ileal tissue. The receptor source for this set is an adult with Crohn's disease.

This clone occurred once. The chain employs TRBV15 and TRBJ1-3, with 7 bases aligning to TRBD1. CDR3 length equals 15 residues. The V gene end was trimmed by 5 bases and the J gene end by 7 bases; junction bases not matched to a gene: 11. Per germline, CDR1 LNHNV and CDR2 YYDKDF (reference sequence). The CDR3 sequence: CATSSGGTVGNTIYF. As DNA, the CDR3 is TGTGCCACCAGCTCGGGGGGGACAGTCGGCAACACCATATATTTT.

CDR3 bases: TGTGCCAGCAGGGGACAGGGGGAATATGGCTACACCTTC. Protein product: CASRGQGEYGYTF. V usage is TRBV7-6 and J usage is TRBJ1-2; 11 bases agree with TRBD1. The length of the CDR3 is 13 residues. The V gene's germline CDR1 is SGHVS and CDR2 FNYEAQ. V was clipped by 6 bases and J by 5 bases; unmatched bases: 2.

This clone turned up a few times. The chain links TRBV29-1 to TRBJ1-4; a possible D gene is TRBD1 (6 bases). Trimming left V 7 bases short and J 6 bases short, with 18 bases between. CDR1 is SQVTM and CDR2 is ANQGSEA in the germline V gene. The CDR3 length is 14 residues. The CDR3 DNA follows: TGCAGCGCTATTTCCAGGGGAGGGGATGAAAAACTGTTTTTT. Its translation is CSAISRGGDEKLFF.

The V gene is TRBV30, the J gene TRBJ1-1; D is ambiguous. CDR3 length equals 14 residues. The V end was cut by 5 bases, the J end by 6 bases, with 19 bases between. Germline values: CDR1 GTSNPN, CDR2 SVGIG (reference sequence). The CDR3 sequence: CAWVVMSGSPEAFF. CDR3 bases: TGTGCCTGGGTAGTGATGTCGGGATCTCCTGAAGCTTTCTTT.

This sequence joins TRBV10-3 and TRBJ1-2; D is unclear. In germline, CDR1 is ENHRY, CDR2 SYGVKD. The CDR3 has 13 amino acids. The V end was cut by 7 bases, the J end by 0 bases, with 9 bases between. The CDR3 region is CAIKGRPNYGYTF. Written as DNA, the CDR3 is TGTGCCATCAAAGGGAGACCTAACTATGGCTACACCTTC.

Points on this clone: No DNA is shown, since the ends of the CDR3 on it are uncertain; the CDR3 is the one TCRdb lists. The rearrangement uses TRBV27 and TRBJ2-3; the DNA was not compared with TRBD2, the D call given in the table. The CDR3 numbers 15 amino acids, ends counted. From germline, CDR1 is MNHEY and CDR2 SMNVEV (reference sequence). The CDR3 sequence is CASSSSWLASDTQYF.

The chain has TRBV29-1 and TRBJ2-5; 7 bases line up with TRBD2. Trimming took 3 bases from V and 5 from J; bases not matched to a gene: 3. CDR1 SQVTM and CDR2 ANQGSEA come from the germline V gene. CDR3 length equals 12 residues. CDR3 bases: TGCAGCGTTGAGGCGCGGGGGGAGACCCAGTACTTC. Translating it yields CSVEARGETQYF.

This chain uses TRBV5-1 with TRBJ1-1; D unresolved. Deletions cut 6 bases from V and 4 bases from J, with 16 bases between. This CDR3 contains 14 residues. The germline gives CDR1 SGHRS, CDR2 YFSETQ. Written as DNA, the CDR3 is TGCGCCAGCAACATCGAGGGTACTAGCACTGAAGCTTTCTTT. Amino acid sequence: CASNIEGTSTEAFF.

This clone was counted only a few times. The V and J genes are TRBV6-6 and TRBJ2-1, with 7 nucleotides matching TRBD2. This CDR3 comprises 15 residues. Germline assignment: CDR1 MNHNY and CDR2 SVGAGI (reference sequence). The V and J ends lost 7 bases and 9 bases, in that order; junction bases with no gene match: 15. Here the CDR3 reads CASTELGGIRGEQFF. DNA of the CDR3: TGTGCCAGCACCGAGTTGGGAGGGATAAGGGGTGAGCAGTTCTTC.

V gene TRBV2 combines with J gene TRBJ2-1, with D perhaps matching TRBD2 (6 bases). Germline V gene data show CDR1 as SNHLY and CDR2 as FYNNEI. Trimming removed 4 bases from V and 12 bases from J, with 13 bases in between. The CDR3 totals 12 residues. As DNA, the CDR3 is TGTGCCAGCAGTGGGACGGGGGTGGCGCAGTTCTTC. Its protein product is CASSGTGVAQFF. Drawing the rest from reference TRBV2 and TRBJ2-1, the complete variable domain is EPEVTQTPSHQVTQMGQEVILRCVPISNHLYFYWYRQILGQKVEFLVSFYNNEISEKSEIFDDQFSVERPDGSNFTLKIRSTKLEDSAMYFCASSGTGVAQFFGPGTRLTVL.

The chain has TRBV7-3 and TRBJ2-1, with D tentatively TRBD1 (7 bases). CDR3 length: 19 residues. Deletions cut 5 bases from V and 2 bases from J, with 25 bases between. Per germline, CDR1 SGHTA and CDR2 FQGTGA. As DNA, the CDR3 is TGTGCCAGCAGCCCATTCAGGGGGGCGTCTATTCTGGCCTACAATGAGCAGTTCTTC. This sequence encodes CASSPFRGASILAYNEQFF. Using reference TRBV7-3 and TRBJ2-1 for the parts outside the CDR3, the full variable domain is GAGVSQTPSNKVTEKGKYVELRCDPISGHTALYWYRQSLGQGPEFLIYFQGTGAADDSGLPNDRFFAVRPEGSVSTLKIQRTERGDSAVYLCASSPFRGASILAYNEQFFGPGTRLTVL.

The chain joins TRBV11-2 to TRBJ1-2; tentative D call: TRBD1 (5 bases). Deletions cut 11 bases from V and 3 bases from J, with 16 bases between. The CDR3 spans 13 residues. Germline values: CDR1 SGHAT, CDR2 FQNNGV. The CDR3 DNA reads TGTGCCGAGGCGGCCGCCAGGGACTATGGCTACACCTTC. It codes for CAEAAARDYGYTF.

The CDR3 DNA follows: TGCGCCAGCAGCCAAGGTCTAGGAGCTGAGCAGTTCTTC. Its protein product is CASSQGLGAEQFF. The genes are TRBV4-3 and TRBJ2-1; no definite D call. The CDR3 has 13 amino acids. The germline V and J ends were trimmed by 1 base and 9 bases, with 10 bases remaining between them. The germline V gene encodes CDR1 LGHNA and CDR2 YSLEER.

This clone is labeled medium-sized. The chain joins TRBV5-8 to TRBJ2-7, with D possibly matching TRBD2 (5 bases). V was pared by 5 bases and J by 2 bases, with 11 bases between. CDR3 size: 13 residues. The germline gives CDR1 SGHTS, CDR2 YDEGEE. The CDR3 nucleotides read TGTGCCAGCAGTTCGGGATTCACCTACGAGCAGTACTTC. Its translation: CASSSGFTYEQYF.

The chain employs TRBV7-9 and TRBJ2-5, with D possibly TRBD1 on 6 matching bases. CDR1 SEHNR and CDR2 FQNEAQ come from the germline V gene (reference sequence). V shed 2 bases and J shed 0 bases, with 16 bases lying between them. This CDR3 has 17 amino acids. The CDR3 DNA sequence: TGTGCCAGCAGCTTAAGGACACAGGGCGGATACCAAGAGACCCAGTACTTC. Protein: CASSLRTQGGYQETQYF.

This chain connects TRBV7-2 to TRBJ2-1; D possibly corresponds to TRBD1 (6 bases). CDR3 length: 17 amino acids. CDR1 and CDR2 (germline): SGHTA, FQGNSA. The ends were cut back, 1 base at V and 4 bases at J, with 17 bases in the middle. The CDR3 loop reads CASSLGVWGPRYNEQFF. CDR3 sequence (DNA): TGTGCCAGCAGCTTAGGGGTATGGGGGCCCCGTTACAATGAGCAGTTCTTC.

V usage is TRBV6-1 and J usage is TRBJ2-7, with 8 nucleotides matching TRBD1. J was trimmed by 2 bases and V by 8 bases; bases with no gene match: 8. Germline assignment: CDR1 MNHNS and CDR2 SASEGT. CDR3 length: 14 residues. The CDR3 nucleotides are TGTGCCAGCGCTGCAGGGGGCGCGGCCTACGAGCAGTACTTC. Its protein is CASAAGGAAYEQYF.

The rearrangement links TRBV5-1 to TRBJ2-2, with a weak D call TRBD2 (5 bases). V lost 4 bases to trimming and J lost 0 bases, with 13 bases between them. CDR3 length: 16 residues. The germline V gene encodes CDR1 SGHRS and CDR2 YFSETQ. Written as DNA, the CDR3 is TGCGCCAGCAGCCCTTTGGCGGGTTCGAACACCGGGGAGCTGTTTTTT. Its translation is CASSPLAGSNTGELFF.

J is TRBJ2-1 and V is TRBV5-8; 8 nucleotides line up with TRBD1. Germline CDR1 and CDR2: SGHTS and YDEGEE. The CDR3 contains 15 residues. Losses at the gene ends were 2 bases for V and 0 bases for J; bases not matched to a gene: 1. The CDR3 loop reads CASSFRGLSYNEQFF. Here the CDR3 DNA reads TGTGCCAGCAGCTTCAGGGGGCTCTCCTACAATGAGCAGTTCTTC. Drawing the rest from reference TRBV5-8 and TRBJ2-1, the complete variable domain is EAGVTQSPTHLIKTRGQQATLRCSPISGHTSVYWYQQALGLGLQFLLWYDEGEERNRGNFPPRFSGRQFPNYSSELNVNALELEDSALYLCASSFRGLSYNEQFFGPGTRLTVL.

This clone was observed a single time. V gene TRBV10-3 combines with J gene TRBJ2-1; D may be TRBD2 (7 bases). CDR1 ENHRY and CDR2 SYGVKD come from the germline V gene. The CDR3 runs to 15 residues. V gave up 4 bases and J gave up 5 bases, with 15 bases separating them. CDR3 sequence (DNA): TGTGCCATCAGTGTGAGGGGGAGGGGAGACAATGAGCAGTTCTTC. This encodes CAISVRGRGDNEQFF.

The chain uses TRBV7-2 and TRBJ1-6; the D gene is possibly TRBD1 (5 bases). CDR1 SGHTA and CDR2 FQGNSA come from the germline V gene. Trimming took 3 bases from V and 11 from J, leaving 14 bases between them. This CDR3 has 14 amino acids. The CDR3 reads CASSLGVGEAPLHF. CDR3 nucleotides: TGTGCCAGCAGCTTGGGGGTCGGGGAGGCACCCCTCCACTTT.

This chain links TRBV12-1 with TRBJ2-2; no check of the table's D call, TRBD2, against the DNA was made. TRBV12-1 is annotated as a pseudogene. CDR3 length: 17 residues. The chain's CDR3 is CASSFVRASGRAGELFF. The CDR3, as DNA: TGTGCCAGCAGCTTTGTTAGGGCTAGCGGGAGAGCCGGGGAGCTGTTTTTT.

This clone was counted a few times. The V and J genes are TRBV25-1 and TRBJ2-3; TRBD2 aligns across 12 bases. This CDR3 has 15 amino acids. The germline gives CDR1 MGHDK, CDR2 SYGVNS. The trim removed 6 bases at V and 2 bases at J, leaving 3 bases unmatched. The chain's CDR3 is CASSGLAGLTDTQYF. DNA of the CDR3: TGTGCCAGCAGCGGACTAGCGGGACTCACAGATACGCAGTATTTT.

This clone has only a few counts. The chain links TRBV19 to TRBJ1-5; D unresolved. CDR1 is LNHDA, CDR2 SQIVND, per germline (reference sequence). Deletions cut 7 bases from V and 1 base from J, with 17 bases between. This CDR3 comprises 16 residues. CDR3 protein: CASTKEAGMSNQPQHF. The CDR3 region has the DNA TGTGCCAGTACCAAGGAGGCGGGGATGAGCAATCAGCCCCAGCATTTT. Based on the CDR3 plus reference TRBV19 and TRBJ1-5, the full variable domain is DGGITQSPKYLFRKEGQNVTLSCEQNLNHDAMYWYRQDPGQGLRLIYYSQIVNDFQKGDIAEGYSVSREKKESFPLTVTSAQKNPTAFYLCASTKEAGMSNQPQHFGDGTRLSIL.

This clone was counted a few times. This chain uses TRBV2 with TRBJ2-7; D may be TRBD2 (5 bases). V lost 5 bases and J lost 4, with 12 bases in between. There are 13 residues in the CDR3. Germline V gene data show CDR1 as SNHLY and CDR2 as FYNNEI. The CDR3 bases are TGTGCCAGCAGTTGGGGAGCAGAATACGAGCAGTACTTC. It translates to CASSWGAEYEQYF.

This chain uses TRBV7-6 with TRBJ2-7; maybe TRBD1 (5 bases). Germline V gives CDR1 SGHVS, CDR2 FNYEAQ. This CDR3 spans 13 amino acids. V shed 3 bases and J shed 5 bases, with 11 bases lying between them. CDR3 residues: CASSFIQAHEQYF. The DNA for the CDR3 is TGTGCCAGCAGCTTTATACAGGCCCACGAGCAGTACTTC.

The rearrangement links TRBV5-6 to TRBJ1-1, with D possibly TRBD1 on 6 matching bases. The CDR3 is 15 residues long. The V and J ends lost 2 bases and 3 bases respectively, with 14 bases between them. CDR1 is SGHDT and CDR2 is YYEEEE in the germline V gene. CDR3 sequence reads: CASSFYGQGYTEAFF. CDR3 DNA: TGTGCCAGCAGCTTCTACGGCCAGGGGTACACTGAAGCTTTCTTT.

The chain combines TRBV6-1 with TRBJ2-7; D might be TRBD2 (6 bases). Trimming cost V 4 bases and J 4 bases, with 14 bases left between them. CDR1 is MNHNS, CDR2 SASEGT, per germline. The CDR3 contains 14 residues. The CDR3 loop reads CASSGRLANYEQYF. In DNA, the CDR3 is TGTGCCAGCAGTGGGAGGCTAGCGAATTACGAGCAGTACTTC.